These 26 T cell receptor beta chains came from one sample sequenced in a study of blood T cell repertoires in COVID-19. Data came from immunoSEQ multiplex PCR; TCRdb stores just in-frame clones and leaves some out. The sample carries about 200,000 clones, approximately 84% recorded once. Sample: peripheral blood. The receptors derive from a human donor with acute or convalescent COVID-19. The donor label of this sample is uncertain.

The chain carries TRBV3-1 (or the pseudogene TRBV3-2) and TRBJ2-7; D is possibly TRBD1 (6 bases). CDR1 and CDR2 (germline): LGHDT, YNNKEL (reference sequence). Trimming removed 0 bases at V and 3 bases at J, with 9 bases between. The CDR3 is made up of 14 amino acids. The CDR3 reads CASSQEFRGYEQYF. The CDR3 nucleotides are TGTGCCAGCAGCCAAGAGTTCAGGGGCTACGAGCAGTACTTC.

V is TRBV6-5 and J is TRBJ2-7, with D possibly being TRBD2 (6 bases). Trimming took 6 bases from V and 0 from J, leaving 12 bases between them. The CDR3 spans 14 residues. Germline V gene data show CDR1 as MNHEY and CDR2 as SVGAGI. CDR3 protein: CASRYRDFSYEQYF. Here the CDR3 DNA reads TGTGCCAGCAGATACCGGGACTTCTCCTACGAGCAGTACTTC.

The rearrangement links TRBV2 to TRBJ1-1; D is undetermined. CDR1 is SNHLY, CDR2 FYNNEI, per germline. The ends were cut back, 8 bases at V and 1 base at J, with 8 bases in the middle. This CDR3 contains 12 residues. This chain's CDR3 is CASLGRNTEAFF. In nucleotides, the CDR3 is TGTGCCAGCTTGGGCCGGAACACTGAAGCTTTCTTT.

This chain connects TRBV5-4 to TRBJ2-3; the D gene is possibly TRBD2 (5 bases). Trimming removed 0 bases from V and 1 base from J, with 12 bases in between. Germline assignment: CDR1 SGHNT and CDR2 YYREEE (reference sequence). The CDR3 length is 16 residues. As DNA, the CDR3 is TGTGCCAGCAGCTTGGGGGCGGGTGCTCGCACAGATACGCAGTATTTT. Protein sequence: CASSLGAGARTDTQYF.

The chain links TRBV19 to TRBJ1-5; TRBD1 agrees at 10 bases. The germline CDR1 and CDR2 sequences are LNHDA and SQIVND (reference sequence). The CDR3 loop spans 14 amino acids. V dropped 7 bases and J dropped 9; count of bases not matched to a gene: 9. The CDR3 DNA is TGTGCCAGTAATGGGGACAGGGGCGTGGGGCCCCAGCATTTT. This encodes CASNGDRGVGPQHF.

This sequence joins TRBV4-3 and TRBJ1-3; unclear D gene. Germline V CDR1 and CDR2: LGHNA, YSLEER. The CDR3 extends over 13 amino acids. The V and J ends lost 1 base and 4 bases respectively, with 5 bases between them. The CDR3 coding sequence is TGCGCCAGCAGCCAAGCCATGGGAAACACCATATATTTT. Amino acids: CASSQAMGNTIYF.

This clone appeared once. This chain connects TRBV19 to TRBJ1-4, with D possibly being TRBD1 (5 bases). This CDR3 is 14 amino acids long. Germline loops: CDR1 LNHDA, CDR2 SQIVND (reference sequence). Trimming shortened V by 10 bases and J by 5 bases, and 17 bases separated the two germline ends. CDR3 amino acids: CATKKGDLNEKLFF. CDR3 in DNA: TGTGCCACCAAAAAAGGGGATCTGAATGAAAAACTGTTTTTT.

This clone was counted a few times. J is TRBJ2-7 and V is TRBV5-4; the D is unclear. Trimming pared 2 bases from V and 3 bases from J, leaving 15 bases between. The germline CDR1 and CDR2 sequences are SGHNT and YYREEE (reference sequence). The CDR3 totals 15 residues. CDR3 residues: CASSLGPRPRYEQYF. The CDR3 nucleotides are TGTGCCAGCAGCTTAGGTCCGAGGCCGCGCTACGAGCAGTACTTC.

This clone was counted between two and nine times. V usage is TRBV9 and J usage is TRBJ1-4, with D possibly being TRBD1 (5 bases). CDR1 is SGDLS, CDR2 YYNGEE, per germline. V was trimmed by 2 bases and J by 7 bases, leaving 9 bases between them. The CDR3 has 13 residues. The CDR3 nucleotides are TGTGCCAGCAGCGTTGGGGGGAGTGAAAAACTGTTTTTT. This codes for CASSVGGSEKLFF. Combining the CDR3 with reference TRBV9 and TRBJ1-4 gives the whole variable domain DSGVTQTPKHLITATGQRVTLRCSPRSGDLSVYWYQQSLDQGLQFLIQYYNGEERAKGNILERFSAQQFPDLHSELNLSSLELGDSALYFCASSVGGSEKLFFGSGTQLSVL.

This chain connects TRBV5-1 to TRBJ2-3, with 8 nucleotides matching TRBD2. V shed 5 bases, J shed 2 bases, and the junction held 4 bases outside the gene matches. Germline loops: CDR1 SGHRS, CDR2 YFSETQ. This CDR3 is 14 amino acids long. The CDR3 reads CASRTSGSTDTQYF. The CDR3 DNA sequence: TGCGCCAGCAGAACTAGCGGATCCACAGATACGCAGTATTTT.

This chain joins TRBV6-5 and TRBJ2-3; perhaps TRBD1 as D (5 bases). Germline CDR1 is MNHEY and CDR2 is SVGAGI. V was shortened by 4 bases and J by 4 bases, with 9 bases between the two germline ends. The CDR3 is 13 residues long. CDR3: CASSLIRADTQYF. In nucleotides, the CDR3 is TGTGCCAGCAGTTTAATCAGGGCAGATACGCAGTATTTT.

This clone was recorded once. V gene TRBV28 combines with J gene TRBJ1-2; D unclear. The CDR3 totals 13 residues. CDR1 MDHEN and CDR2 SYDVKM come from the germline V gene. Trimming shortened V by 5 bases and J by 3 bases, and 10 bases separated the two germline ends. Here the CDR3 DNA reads TGTGCCAGCAGTGTCTGGACTGACTATGGCTACACCTTC. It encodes CASSVWTDYGYTF.

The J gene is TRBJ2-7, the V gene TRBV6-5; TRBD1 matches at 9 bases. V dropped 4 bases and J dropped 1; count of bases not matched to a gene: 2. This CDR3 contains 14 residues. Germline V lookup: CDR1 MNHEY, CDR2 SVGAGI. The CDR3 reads CASSWTGASYEQYF. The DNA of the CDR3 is TGTGCCAGCAGTTGGACAGGGGCTTCCTACGAGCAGTACTTC.

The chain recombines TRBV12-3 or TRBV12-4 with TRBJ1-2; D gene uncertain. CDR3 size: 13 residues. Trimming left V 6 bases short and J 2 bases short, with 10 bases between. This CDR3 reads CASSLTPNYGYTF. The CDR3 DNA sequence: TGTGCCAGCAGCTTAACACCAAACTATGGCTACACCTTC.

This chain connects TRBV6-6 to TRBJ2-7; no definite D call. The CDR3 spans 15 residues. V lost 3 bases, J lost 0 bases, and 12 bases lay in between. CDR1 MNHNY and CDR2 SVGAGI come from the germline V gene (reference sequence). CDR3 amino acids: CASSYAAANSYEQYF. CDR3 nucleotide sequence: TGTGCCAGCAGTTATGCGGCAGCTAACTCCTACGAGCAGTACTTC.

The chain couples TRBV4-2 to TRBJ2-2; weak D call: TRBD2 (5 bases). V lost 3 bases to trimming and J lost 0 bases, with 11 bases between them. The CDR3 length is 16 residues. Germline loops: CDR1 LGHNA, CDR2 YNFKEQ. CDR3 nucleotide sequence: TGTGCCAGCAGCCAGGAGCCCGGGACGAACACCGGGGAGCTGTTTTTT. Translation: CASSQEPGTNTGELFF.

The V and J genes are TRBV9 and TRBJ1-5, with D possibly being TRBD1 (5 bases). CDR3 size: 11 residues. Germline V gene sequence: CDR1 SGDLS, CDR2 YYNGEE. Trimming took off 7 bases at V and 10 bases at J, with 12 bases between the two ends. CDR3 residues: CASGGEGPQHF. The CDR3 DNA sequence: TGTGCCAGCGGGGGGGAGGGTCCCCAGCATTTT.

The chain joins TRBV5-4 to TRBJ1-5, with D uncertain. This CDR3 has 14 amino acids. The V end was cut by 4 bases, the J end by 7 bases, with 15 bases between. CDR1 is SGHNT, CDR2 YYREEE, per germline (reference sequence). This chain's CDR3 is CASSASPASQPQHF. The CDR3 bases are TGTGCCAGCAGCGCTAGTCCGGCTAGCCAGCCCCAGCATTTT.

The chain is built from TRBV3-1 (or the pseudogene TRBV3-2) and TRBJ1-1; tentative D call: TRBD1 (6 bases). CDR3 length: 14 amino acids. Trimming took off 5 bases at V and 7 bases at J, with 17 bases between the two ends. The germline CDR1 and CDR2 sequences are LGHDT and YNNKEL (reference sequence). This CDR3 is CASSLNQGSGEAFF. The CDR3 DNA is TGTGCCAGCAGCTTAAACCAGGGGTCAGGTGAAGCTTTCTTT.

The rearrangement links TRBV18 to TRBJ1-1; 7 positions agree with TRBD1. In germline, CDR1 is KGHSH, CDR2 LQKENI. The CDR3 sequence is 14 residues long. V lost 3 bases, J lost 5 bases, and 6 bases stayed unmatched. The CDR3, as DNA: TGTGCCAGCTCACCGCAGGGGGGAAGTACTGAAGCTTTCTTT. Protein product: CASSPQGGSTEAFF.

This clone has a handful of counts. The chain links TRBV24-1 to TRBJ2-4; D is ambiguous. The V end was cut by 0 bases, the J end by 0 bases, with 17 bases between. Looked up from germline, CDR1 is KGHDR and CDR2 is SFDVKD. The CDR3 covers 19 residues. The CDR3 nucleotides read TGTGCCACCAGTGATTTGCAACCAAGGAGTGGCCTAGCCAAAAACATTCAGTACTTC. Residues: CATSDLQPRSGLAKNIQYF.

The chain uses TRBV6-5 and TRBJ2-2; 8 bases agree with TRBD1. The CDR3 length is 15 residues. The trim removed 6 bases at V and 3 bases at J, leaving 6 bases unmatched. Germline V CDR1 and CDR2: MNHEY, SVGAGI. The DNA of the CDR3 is TGTGCCAGCAGGCCCGGACAGGGAGACACCGGGGAGCTGTTTTTT. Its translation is CASRPGQGDTGELFF.

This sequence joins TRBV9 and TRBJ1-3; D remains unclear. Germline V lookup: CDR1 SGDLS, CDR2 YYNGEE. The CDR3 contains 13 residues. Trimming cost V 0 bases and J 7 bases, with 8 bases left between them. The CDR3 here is CASSVERPNTIYF. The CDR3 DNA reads TGTGCCAGCAGCGTAGAGAGGCCCAACACCATATATTTT. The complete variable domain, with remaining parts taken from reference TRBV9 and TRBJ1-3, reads DSGVTQTPKHLITATGQRVTLRCSPRSGDLSVYWYQQSLDQGLQFLIQYYNGEERAKGNILERFSAQQFPDLHSELNLSSLELGDSALYFCASSVERPNTIYFGEGSWLTVV.

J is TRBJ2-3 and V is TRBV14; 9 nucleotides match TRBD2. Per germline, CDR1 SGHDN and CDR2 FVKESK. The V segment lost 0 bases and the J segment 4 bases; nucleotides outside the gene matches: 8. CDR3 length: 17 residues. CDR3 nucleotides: TGTGCCAGCAGCCAAGATCGGGTAGCGGGAGTGTCAGATACGCAGTATTTT. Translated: CASSQDRVAGVSDTQYF.

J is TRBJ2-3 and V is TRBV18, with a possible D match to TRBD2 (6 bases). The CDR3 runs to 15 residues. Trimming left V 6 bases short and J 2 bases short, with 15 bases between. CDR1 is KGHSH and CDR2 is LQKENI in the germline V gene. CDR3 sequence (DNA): TGTGCCAGCTCGACTGCGGGAATCGCCACAGATACGCAGTATTTT. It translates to CASSTAGIATDTQYF.

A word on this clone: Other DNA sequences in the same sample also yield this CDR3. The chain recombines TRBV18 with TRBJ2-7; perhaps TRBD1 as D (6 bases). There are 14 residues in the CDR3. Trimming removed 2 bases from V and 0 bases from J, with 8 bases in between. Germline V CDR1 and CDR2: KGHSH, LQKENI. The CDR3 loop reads CASSPDRSSYEQYF. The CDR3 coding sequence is TGTGCCAGCTCACCAGACAGGAGCTCCTACGAGCAGTACTTC.